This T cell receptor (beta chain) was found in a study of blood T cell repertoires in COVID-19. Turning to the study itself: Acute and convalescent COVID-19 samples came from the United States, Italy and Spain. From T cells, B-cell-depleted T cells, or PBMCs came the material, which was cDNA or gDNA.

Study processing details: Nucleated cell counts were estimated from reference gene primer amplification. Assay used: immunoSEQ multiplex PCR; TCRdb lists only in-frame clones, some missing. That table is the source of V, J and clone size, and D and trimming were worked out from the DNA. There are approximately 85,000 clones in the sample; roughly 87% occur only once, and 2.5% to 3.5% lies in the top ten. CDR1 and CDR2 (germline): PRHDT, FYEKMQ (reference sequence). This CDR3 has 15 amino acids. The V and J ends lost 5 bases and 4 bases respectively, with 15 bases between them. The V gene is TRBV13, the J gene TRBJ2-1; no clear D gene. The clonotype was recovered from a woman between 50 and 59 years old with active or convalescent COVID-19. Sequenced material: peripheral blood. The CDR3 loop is CASSLSQARYNEQFF. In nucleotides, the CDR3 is TGTGCCAGCAGCCTATCTCAGGCCCGTTACAATGAGCAGTTCTTC.